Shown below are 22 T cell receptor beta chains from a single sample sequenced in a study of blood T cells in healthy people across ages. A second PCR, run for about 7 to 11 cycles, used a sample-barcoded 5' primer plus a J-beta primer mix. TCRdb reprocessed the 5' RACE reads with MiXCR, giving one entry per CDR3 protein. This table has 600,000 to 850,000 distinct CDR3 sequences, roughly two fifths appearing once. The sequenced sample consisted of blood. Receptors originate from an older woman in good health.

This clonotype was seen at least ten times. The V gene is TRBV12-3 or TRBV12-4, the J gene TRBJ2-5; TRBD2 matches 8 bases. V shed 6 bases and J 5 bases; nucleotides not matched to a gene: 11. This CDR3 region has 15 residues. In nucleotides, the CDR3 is TGTGCCAGCAGCCAAGCGGGGGCCTTTGGGGAGACCCAGTACTTC. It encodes CASSQAGAFGETQYF.

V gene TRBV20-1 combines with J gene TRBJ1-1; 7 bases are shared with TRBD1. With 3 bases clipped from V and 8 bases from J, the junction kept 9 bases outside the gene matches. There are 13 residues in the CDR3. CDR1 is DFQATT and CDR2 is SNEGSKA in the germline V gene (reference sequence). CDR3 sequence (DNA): TGCAGTGCTAGTATCCCCGGGACAGTGGAAGCTTTCTTT. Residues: CSASIPGTVEAFF.

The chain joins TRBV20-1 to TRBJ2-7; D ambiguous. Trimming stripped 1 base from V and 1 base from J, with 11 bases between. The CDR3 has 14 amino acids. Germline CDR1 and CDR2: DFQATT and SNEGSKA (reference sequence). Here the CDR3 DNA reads TGCAGTGCTAGAGTGGAGTCCCGATCCTACGAGCAGTACTTC. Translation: CSARVESRSYEQYF.

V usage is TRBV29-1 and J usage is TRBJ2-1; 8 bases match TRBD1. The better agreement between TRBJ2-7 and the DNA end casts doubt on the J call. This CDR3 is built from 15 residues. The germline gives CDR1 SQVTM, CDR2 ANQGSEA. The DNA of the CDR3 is TGCAGCGTAAAAGCCGGGACAGGAGACTACAATGAGCAGTACTTC. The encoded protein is CSVKAGTGDYNEQYF.

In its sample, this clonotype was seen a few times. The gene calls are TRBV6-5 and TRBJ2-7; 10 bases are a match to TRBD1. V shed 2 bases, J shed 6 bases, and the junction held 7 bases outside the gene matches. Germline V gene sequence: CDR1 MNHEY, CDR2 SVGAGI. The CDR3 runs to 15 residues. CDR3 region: CASSYQFGQGGEQYF. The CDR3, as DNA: TGTGCCAGCAGTTACCAGTTTGGACAGGGGGGCGAGCAGTACTTC.

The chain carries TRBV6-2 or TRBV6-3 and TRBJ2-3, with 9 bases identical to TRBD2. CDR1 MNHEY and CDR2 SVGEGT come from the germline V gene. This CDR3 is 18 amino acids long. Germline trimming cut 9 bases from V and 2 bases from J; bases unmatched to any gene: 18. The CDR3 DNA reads TGTGCCAGTTCCCTACGGGGCGGGAGGGCCTCCTCCACAGATACGCAGTATTTT. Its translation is CASSLRGGRASSTDTQYF.

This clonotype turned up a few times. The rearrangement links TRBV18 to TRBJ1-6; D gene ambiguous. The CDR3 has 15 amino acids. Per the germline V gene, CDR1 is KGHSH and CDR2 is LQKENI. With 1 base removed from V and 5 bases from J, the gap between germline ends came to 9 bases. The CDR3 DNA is TGTGCCAGCTCACCACGGGATGCGGATAATTCACCCCTCCACTTT. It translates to CASSPRDADNSPLHF.

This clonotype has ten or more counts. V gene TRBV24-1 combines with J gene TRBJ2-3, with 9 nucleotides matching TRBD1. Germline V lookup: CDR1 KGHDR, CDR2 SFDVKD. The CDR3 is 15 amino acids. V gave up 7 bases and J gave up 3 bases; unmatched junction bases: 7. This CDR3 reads CATSESGQGTDTQYF. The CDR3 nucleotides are TGTGCCACCAGCGAGAGCGGACAGGGGACAGATACGCAGTATTTT.

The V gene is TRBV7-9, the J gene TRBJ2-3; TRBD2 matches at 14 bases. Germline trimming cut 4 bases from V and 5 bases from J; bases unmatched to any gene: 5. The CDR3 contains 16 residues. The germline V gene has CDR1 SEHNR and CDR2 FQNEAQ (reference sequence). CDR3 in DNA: TGTGCCAGCAGCTCGACTAGCGGGGGGGCGGGAGATACGCAGTATTTT. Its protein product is CASSSTSGGAGDTQYF.

The CDR3 nucleotides are TGTGCCAGCAGCCAAGACGGGAGCTACAATGAGCAGTTCTTC. Translating it yields CASSQDGSYNEQFF. This sequence joins TRBV3-1 and TRBJ2-1, with a tentative D call TRBD2 (6 bases). V lost 0 bases to trimming and J lost 3 bases, with 6 bases between them. The CDR3 is 14 amino acids. Germline loops: CDR1 LGHDT, CDR2 YNNKEL (reference sequence).

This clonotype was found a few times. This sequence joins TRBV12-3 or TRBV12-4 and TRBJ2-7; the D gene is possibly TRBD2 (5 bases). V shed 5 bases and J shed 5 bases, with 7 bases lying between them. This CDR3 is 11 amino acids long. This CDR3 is CASSRSDEQYF. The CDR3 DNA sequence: TGTGCCAGCAGTCGTAGCGACGAGCAGTACTTC.

CDR3 protein: CASNFRNSAGSYEQYF. Written as DNA, the CDR3 is TGTGCCAGCAATTTCCGAAACAGTGCGGGTAGCTACGAGCAGTACTTC. The chain carries TRBV6-2 or TRBV6-3 and TRBJ2-7, with D perhaps matching TRBD2 (5 bases). Trimming left V 7 bases short and J 3 bases short, with 22 bases between. The CDR3 runs to 16 residues. Germline lookup yields CDR1 MNHEY and CDR2 SVGEGT.

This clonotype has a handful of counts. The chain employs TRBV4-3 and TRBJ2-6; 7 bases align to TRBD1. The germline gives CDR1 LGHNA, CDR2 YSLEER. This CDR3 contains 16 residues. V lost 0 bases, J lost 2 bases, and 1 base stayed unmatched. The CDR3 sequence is CASSQEQGTGANVLTF. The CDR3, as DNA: TGCGCCAGCAGCCAAGAACAGGGGACTGGGGCCAACGTCCTGACTTTC.

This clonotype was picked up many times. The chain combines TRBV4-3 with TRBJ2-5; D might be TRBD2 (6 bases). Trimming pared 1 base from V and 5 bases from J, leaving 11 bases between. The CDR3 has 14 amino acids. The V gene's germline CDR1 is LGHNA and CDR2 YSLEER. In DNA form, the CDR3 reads TGCGCCAGCAGCCAAGGGCTGGGGGGTGAGACCCAGTACTTC. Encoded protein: CASSQGLGGETQYF.

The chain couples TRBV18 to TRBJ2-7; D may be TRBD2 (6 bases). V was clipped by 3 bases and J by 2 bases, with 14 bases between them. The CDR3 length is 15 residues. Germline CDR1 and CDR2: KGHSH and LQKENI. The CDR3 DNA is TGTGCCAGCTCACCCGGGGACTCACTTGCCTACGAGCAGTACTTC. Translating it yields CASSPGDSLAYEQYF.

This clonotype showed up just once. The CDR3 DNA sequence: TGTGCCACCGAGACTAGCGGGTCCGAGCAGTACTTC. It specifies CATETSGSEQYF. The chain combines TRBV27 with TRBJ2-7; 10 nucleotides match TRBD2. Germline V CDR1 and CDR2: MNHEY, SMNVEV (reference sequence). With 10 bases clipped from V and 6 bases from J, the junction kept 6 bases outside the gene matches. This CDR3 has 12 amino acids.

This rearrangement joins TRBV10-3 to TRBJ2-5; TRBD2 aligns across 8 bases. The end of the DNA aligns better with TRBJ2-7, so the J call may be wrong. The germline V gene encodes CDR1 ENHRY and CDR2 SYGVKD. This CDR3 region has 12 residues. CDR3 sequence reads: CAIRSGTSEQYF. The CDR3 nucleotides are TGTGCCATCAGATCCGGGACTAGCGAGCAGTACTTC.

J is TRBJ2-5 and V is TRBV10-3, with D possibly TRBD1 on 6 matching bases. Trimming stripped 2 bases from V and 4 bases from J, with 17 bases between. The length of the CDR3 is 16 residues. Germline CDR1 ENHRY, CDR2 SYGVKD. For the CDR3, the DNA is TGTGCCATCAGTGAGGGCTCCTCTATAGGGGGAGAGACCCAGTACTTC. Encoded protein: CAISEGSSIGGETQYF.

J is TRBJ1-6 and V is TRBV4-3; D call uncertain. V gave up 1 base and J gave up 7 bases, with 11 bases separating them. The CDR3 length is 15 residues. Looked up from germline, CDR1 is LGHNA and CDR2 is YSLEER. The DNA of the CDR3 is TGCGCCAGCAGCCAAGGTTCTCCGACAAATTCACCCCTCCACTTT. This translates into CASSQGSPTNSPLHF.

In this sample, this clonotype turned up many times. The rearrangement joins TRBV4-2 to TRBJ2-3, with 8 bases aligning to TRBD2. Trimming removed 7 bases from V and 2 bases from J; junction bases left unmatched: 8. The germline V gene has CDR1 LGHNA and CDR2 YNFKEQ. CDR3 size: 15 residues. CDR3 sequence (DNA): TGTGCCAGCACCCCTGGTAGCGGGGCCACAGATACGCAGTATTTT. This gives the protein CASTPGSGATDTQYF.

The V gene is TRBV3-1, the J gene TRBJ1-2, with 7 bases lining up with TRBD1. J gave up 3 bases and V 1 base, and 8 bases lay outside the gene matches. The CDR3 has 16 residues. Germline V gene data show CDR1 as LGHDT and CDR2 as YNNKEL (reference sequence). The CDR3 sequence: CASSQGRDSPYYGYTF. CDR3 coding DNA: TGTGCCAGCAGCCAAGGGCGGGACAGCCCCTACTATGGCTACACCTTC.

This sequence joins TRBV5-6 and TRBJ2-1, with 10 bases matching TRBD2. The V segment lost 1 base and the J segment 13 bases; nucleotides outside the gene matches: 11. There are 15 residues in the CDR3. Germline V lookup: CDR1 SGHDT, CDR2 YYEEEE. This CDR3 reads CASSLSSGGRVTQFF. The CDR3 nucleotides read TGTGCCAGCAGCTTGTCTAGCGGGGGTAGGGTGACCCAGTTCTTC.